A selection of T cell receptor beta chains follows, all from one sample in a study of cytomegalovirus exposure and HLA in healthy donors. Measured with immunoSEQ multiplex PCR; TCRdb has only the in-frame clones, and not every one. The sample carries about 130,000 clones, approximately 81% recorded once. Sequencing was carried out using PBMCs. These receptors were taken from a man aged 18 to 29 in good health and CMV-seronegative. The CDR3 runs from the conserved cysteine through the conserved F or W. The D gene is left open where the match is weak. Only some rows state a clone size, as once, few, many or a class for expanded clones.

abundance	v_gene	d_gene	j_gene	CDR3nt	CDR3aa
-	TRBV13	-	TRBJ1-5	TGTGCCAGCAGCCGAGACAAGTATCAGCCCCAGCATTTT	CASSRDKYQPQHF
-	TRBV28	-	TRBJ1-3	TGTGCCAGCACTCAGGGTTCGGATATCTCTGGAAACACCATATATTTT	CASTQGSDISGNTIYF
-	TRBV5-1	-	TRBJ2-1	TGCGCCAGCAGCCTAGGACAGTCCAGCTCCTACAATGAGCAGTTCTTC	CASSLGQSSSYNEQFF
once	TRBV6-5	-	TRBJ2-7	TGTGCCAGCAGGGGAGACAGGTACATCTCCTACGAGCAGTACTTC	CASRGDRYISYEQYF
-	TRBV5-1	TRBD1	TRBJ2-1	TGCGCCAGCAGCCCCTCAGGGACAGGGTTCTACAATGAGCAGTTCTTC	CASSPSGTGFYNEQFF
-	TRBV6-5	-	TRBJ2-5	TGTGCCAGCAGTCCAACCTTGGCCGGCGGGGAGACCCAGTACTTC	CASSPTLAGGETQYF
-	TRBV7-9	-	TRBJ1-5	TGTGCCAGCAGCCCCACCGGGAGCACCAATCAGCCCCAGCATTTT	CASSPTGSTNQPQHF
-	TRBV28	TRBD2	TRBJ2-5	TGTGCCACCCGACTAGCGGGGAGAAAAGAGACCCAGTACTTC	CATRLAGRKETQYF
-	TRBV9	-	TRBJ1-3	TGTGCCAGCAGCCCTACAGGGATCGGAAACACCATATATTTT	CASSPTGIGNTIYF
-	TRBV6-5	-	TRBJ1-2	TGTGCCAGCAGTTACTCGACAGGCCCCAGATCGGCTGGCTACACCTTC	CASSYSTGPRSAGYTF
-	TRBV11-2	-	TRBJ2-7	TGTGCCAGCAGCTTAGACCTACAGAGCTACGAGCAGTACTTC	CASSLDLQSYEQYF
-	TRBV7-2	TRBD1	TRBJ1-1	TGTGCCAGCAGCTCGGACAGGTACGGAGTGAAAGCTTTCTTT	CASSSDRYGVKAFF
-	TRBV7-2	TRBD1	TRBJ1-2	TGTGCCAGCAGCGACAGGGGACAGAGGGTCTATGGCTACACCTTC	CASSDRGQRVYGYTF
-	TRBV30	-	TRBJ2-2	TGTGCCTGGATTTTGGTAGCGGTTAACACCGGGGAGCTGTTTTTT	CAWILVAVNTGELFF
-	TRBV14	-	TRBJ1-2	TGTGCCAGCAGCCGCGATCGTACTAACTATGGCTACACCTTC	CASSRDRTNYGYTF
-	TRBV6-6	-	TRBJ2-2	TGTGCCAGCAGACGAAGACAGGCGGTCGGGGAGCTGTTTTTT	CASRRRQAVGELFF
-	TRBV19	TRBD2	TRBJ2-7	TGTGCCAGTAGTAGGAGCCTAGCGGGGGGCTCGACCTACGAGCAGTACTTC	CASSRSLAGGSTYEQYF
-	TRBV7-8	-	TRBJ1-2	TGTGCCAGCAGCCCCGGGGGAGACGTCTATGGCTACACCTTC	CASSPGGDVYGYTF
-	TRBV7-2	TRBD1	TRBJ1-2	TGTGCCAGCAGCGGGACAGGGGGAGATGGCTACACCTTC	CASSGTGGDGYTF
-	TRBV2	-	TRBJ1-6	TGTGCCAGCAAGGTTCGGGGAGGGAATTCACCCCTCCACTTT	CASKVRGGNSPLHF
-	TRBV25-1	TRBD1	TRBJ1-2	TGTGCCAGCAGTTACCGGGACAGCCTCTATGGCTACACCTTC	CASSYRDSLYGYTF
-	TRBV7-8	-	TRBJ1-1	TGTGCCAGCAGCTCGGAGGGTGCGGGTTCGAACACTGAAGCTTTCTTT	CASSSEGAGSNTEAFF
-	TRBV7-9	-	TRBJ1-1	TGTGCCAGCAGCATGAATGGGGCGACTGAAGCTTTCTTT	CASSMNGATEAFF
-	TRBV5-5	-	TRBJ2-7	TGTGCCAGCAGCCGCACCCCCACAGGGAACTACGAGCAGTACTTC	CASSRTPTGNYEQYF
-	TRBV6-6	-	TRBJ1-2	TGTGCCAGCAGTTACTGGGAGGGACCCATCTATGGCTACACCTTC	CASSYWEGPIYGYTF
-	TRBV18	-	TRBJ1-5	TGTGCCAGCTCCCAGGTAGGGGTTAACAAGCAGCCCCAGCATTTT	CASSQVGVNKQPQHF
-	TRBV18	-	TRBJ2-5	TGTGCCAGCTCACCTTTGGACAGCGAAGAGACCCAGTACTTC	CASSPLDSEETQYF
-	TRBV19	-	TRBJ2-1	TGTGCCAGTAGTATCGGACACTACAATGAGCAGTTCTTC	CASSIGHYNEQFF